The T cell receptor beta chain described here comes from a study of CD8 T cells in Susac syndrome. An amount of RNA that ranged from roughly 0.5 to 1 ug was reverse transcribed with random hexamers. One entry per CDR3 protein results from TCRdb running MiXCR on the immunoSEQ multiplex PCR reads. The repertoire holds roughly 100,000 distinct CDR3 sequences, with roughly 94% as singletons. From germline, CDR1 is SEHNR and CDR2 FQNEAQ (reference sequence). There are 12 residues in the CDR3. V was pared by 8 bases and J by 1 base, with 8 bases between. The sequenced material came from CD8+ T cells from PBMCs. The rearrangement joins TRBV7-9 to TRBJ1-1, with D possibly TRBD1 on 5 matching bases. The receptor was isolated from a human donor with Susac syndrome. The CDR3 DNA reads as TGTGCCAGCGGGGGAGCGAACACTGAAGCTTTCTTT. Translation: CASGGANTEAFF.